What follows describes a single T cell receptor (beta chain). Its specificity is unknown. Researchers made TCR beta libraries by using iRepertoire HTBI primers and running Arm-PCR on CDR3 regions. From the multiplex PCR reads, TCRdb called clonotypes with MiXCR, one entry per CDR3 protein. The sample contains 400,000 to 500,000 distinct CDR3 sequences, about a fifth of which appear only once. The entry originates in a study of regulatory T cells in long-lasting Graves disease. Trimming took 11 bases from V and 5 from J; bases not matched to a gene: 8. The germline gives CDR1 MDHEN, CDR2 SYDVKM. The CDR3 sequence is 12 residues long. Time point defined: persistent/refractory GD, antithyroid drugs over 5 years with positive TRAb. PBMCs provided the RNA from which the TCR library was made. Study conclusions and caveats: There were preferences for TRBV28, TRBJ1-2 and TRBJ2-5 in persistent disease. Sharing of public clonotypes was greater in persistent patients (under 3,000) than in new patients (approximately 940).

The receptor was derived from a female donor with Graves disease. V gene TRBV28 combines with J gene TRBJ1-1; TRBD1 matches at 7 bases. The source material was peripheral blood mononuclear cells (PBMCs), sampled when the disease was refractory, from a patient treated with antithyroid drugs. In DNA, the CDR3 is TGTGCCGGCACGGACAGGCCGACTGAAGCTTTCTTT. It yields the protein CAGTDRPTEAFF. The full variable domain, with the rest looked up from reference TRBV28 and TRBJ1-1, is DVKVTQSSRYLVKRTGEKVFLECVQDMDHENMFWYRQDPGLGLRLIYFSYDVKMKEKGDIPEGYSVSREKKERFSLILESASTNQTSMYLCAGTDRPTEAFFGQGTRLTVV.